Listed below are T cell receptor beta chains from one sample, sequenced in a study of identical twins. In TCRdb, the 5' RACE reads were re-called with MiXCR into one record per CDR3 protein. The sample consists of 1.5 million to 2 million distinct CDR3 sequences, less than 40% of them appearing once. Source material: cord blood. The receptor source for this set is a newborn girl in good health. Each CDR3 is given with its conserved first and last residue. Clone size, where shown, is once, few, many, or a class for clones that have expanded.

CDR3 length,V gene,clone size,CDR3 protein
14,TRBV7-9,few,CASSFETGGTEAFF
12,TRBV4-2,few,CASGGQGLEQYF
16,TRBV9,.,CASSVFPGLAGNEQFF
12,TRBV6-5,many,CASSYNYNEQFF
15,TRBV5-1,many,CASSISSGSTDTQYF
15,TRBV5-1,few,CASSLEARVEETQYF
10,TRBV20-1,few,CSASGNGYTF
11,TRBV15,few,CATSRVNEQFF
14,TRBV24-1,.,CATSRQGGNNERFF
15,TRBV5-4,few,CASSWDLTRADTQYF
12,TRBV20-1,.,CSARIDNEKLFF
17,TRBV10-2,.,CASIGSLADNSYNEQFF
15,TRBV28,few,CASSAAGTGGYEQYF
15,TRBV3-1,few,CASSPQGVGDEKLFF
15,TRBV24-1,.,CATSDQTQPWDTQYF
17,TRBV20-1,.,CSALLTGQLSYNSPLHF
15,TRBV5-1,few,CASSLRQGIRYEQYF
15,TRBV12-3/TRBV12-4,many,CASTETGLAKNIQYF
18,TRBV7-2,few,CASSLAGTGSSGANVLTF
12,TRBV3-1,few,CASSPGDKKAFF
15,TRBV3-1,few,CASSRLAGGKDTQYF
13,TRBV6-1,few,CASSDWRNTEAFF
16,TRBV5-1,.,CASSLAPRDSNQPQHF
14,TRBV5-1,.,CASSLRSGSDTQYF
13,TRBV15,few,CATSRDPGAGGYF
17,TRBV7-2,few,CASNPGLAGVGYNEQFF
15,TRBV3-1,few,CASSQGQLENTEAFF
15,TRBV5-1,.,CASNQLGATNEKLFF
14,TRBV11-2,.,CASSPQGINEKLFF
17,TRBV28,.,CASSSARLTGPTDTQYF
13,TRBV12-3/TRBV12-4,.,CVSSPGTGGHYTF
15,TRBV3-1,.,CASSQSGRYTDTQYF
14,TRBV6-5,.,CASRGGRSTDTQYF
16,TRBV20-1,few,CSAPAGTSASTDTQYF
13,TRBV7-2,many,CASSLREADTQYF
17,TRBV3-1,few,CASSQDHVLTSYNEQFF
14,TRBV2,.,CASSPGTRNIEAFF
14,TRBV4-1,few,CASSQGGLLDTQYF
16,TRBV25-1,.,CASSPPGGLEADTQYF
15,TRBV2,.,CASSERTGPTYEQYF
10,TRBV2,.,CASSGLEQFF
15,TRBV5-6,few,CASSLPSGVTDTQYF
16,TRBV13,.,CASRRGLNRGFYGYTF
16,TRBV29-1,.,CSVEERRGGRYNEQYF
16,TRBV5-1,.,CASSLRQGTLRYGYTF
15,TRBV10-2,.,CASSRPGSDNSPPHF
13,TRBV6-5,few,CASSYPSVGEQYF
15,TRBV7-2,few,CASSLWGDLNQPQHF
17,TRBV4-1,.,CASSQRGQRGRAYGYTF
14,TRBV7-2,.,CASSSYTGNYGYTF
15,TRBV28,few,CASTIAGGSNYEQYF
13,TRBV6-5,few,CAGSGTSGYEQYF
13,TRBV20-1,few,CSVLSGSSYEQYF
15,TRBV3-1,few,CASSQEGVFKNIQYF
13,TRBV3-1,many,CASSQASGYEQYF
15,TRBV9,.,CASSPLLGGTDTQYF
20,TRBV10-3,few,CAISELGTSGRGRNTGELFF
12,TRBV29-1,many,CSAGSGSYGYTF
16,TRBV4-2,.,CASSQDQRGVYNEQFF